The next 8 T cell receptor beta chains were all read from a single sample in a study of blood T cell repertoires in COVID-19. Profiling relied on immunoSEQ multiplex PCR, and the TCRdb table lists in-frame clones only, not all of them. The table lists approximately 120,000 clones, more than 75% of them singletons. The sample was peripheral blood. The origin of the receptors is a human donor in a cohort sampled during active COVID-19.

V usage is TRBV5-4 and J usage is TRBJ2-1; D is perhaps TRBD2 (6 bases). V lost 2 bases to trimming and J lost 4 bases, with 13 bases between them. CDR1 and CDR2 from the germline V gene are SGHNT and YYREEE (reference sequence). CDR3 length equals 15 residues. CDR3 DNA sequence: TGTGCCAGCAGCTTTAGCGGTGGGCAGTACAATGAGCAGTTCTTC. This codes for CASSFSGGQYNEQFF.

The rearrangement uses TRBV5-1 and TRBJ2-3; the match to TRBD2 covers 12 bases. The germline gives CDR1 SGHRS, CDR2 YFSETQ. The CDR3 is 18 amino acids. Trimming removed 0 bases from V and 1 base from J; junction bases left unmatched: 6. The CDR3 loop reads CASSLVLAGGPGTDTQYF. CDR3 DNA: TGCGCCAGCAGCTTGGTCCTAGCGGGAGGGCCGGGCACAGATACGCAGTATTTT.

DNA of the CDR3: TGTGCCAGCAGCCGTCGCGAAACCACCGCCGGTTCACCCCTCCACTTT. Translated, it gives CASSRRETTAGSPLHF. V is TRBV3-1 (or the pseudogene TRBV3-2) and J is TRBJ1-6, with D uncertain. The CDR3 sequence is 16 residues long. Trimming took 4 bases from V and 9 from J, leaving 19 bases between them. Germline V gives CDR1 LGHDT, CDR2 YNNKEL (reference sequence).

This rearrangement joins TRBV24-1 to TRBJ2-1; possibly TRBD2 for D (5 bases). The CDR3 has 14 amino acids. The germline V gene has CDR1 KGHDR and CDR2 SFDVKD. The V end lost 9 bases, the J end lost 7 bases, and 18 bases lay between the germline ends. For the CDR3, the DNA is TGTGCCACCCAAGCGGCCGTTCCCCCAAATGAGCAGTTCTTC. Translation gives CATQAAVPPNEQFF.

V and J are TRBV15 and TRBJ2-5; D ambiguous. This CDR3 region has 13 residues. From germline, CDR1 is LNHNV and CDR2 YYDKDF (reference sequence). The V end was cut by 5 bases, the J end by 3 bases, with 10 bases between. This CDR3 is CATSWMEKETQYF. The CDR3 region has the DNA TGTGCCACCAGCTGGATGGAGAAAGAGACCCAGTACTTC.

J is TRBJ2-1 and V is TRBV18; the match to TRBD2 covers 12 bases. Trimming took 1 base from V and 3 from J; bases not matched to a gene: 19. The CDR3 runs 22 residues. Germline CDR1 and CDR2: KGHSH and LQKENI. The CDR3 reads CASSPHRGLAGGQRVFYNEQFF. The DNA for the CDR3 is TGTGCCAGCTCACCACACCGGGGGCTAGCGGGAGGGCAGAGGGTGTTCTACAATGAGCAGTTCTTC. Using reference TRBV18 and TRBJ2-1 for the parts outside the CDR3, the full variable domain is NAGVMQNPRHLVRRRGQEARLRCSPMKGHSHVYWYRQLPEEGLKFMVYLQKENIIDESGMPKERFSAEFPKEGPSILRIQQVVRGDSAAYFCASSPHRGLAGGQRVFYNEQFFGPGTRLTVL.

The chain couples TRBV27 to TRBJ1-1, with D possibly being TRBD1 (6 bases). The CDR3 is made up of 15 amino acids. Per the germline V gene, CDR1 is MNHEY and CDR2 is SMNVEV (reference sequence). The V end lost 5 bases, the J end lost 0 bases, and 13 bases lay between the germline ends. The DNA for the CDR3 is TGTGCCAGCAGTCCGCTACAGGGCCTGAACACTGAAGCTTTCTTT. Amino acids: CASSPLQGLNTEAFF.

V gene TRBV19 combines with J gene TRBJ2-7; 8 positions match TRBD1. Germline loops: CDR1 LNHDA, CDR2 SQIVND (reference sequence). The trim removed 8 bases at V and 1 base at J, leaving 7 bases unmatched. The CDR3 loop spans 14 amino acids. For the CDR3, the DNA is TGTGCCAGTCAAGACAGGGGTCTTTCCTACGAGCAGTACTTC. Protein sequence: CASQDRGLSYEQYF.